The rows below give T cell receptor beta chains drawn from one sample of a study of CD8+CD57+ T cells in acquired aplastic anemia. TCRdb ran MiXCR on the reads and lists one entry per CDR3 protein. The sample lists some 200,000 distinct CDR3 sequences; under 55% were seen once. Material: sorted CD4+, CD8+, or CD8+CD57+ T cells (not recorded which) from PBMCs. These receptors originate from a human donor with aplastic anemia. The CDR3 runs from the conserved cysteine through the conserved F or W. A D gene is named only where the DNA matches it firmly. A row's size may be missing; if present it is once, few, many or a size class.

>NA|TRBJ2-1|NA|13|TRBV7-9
CATLGGNNNEQFF
TGTGCCACCCTAGGGGGGAACAACAATGAGCAGTTCTTC
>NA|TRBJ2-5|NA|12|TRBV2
CASGPQDGTQYF
TGTGCCAGCGGGCCTCAAGATGGGACCCAGTACTTC
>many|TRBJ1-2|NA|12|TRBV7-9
CASSFSDYGYTF
TGTGCCAGCAGCTTCTCGGATTATGGCTACACCTTC
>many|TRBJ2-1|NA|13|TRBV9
CASSVDWSDEQFF
TGTGCCAGCAGCGTAGATTGGAGCGATGAGCAGTTCTTC
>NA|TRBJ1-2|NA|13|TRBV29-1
CSVVGGENYGYTF
TGCAGCGTTGTAGGGGGGGAAAACTATGGCTACACCTTC
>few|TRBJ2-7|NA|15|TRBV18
CASSPPSLAVYEQYF
TGTGCCAGCTCGCCGCCTTCACTGGCGGTCTACGAGCAGTACTTC
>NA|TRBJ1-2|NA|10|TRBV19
CASWGIGYTF
TGTGCCAGTTGGGGAATTGGCTACACCTTC
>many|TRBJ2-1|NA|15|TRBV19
CASSPGLGSYNEQFF
TGTGCCAGTAGTCCGGGCCTGGGCTCCTACAATGAGCAGTTCTTC
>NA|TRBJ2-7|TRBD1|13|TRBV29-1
CSAHRDRAYEQYF
TGCAGCGCTCACCGGGACAGGGCCTACGAGCAGTACTTC
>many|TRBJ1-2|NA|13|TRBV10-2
CASSGVRATSYTF
TGCGCCAGCAGTGGAGTGAGGGCGACAAGCTACACCTTC
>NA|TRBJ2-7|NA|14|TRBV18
CASSPPQDSYEQYF
TGTGCCAGCTCACCACCCCAGGACTCCTACGAGCAGTACTTC
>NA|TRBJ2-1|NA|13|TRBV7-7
CASSLDRNNEQFF
TGTGCTAGCAGCTTAGACAGAAACAATGAGCAGTTCTTC
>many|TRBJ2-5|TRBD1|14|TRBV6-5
CASTETGARETQYF
TGTGCCAGCACCGAGACAGGGGCAAGGGAGACCCAGTACTTC
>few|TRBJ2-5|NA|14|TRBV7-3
CASARAGPQETQYF
TGTGCCAGCGCCAGGGCGGGCCCCCAAGAGACCCAGTACTTC
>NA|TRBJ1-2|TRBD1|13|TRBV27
CASSLRQGYGYTF
TGTGCCAGCAGCCTCAGACAGGGATATGGCTACACCTTC
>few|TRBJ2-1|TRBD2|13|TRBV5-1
CASREREGGEQFF
TGCGCCAGCAGAGAGCGGGAAGGCGGTGAGCAGTTCTTC
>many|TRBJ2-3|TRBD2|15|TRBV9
CASTGGILSTDTQYF
TGTGCCAGCACGGGGGGTATCTTAAGCACAGATACGCAGTATTTT
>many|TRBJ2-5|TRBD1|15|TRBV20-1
CSASIVQGDRETQYF
TGCAGTGCTAGTATCGTACAGGGGGATCGGGAGACCCAGTACTTC
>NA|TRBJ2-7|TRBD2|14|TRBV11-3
CASSLGLAVYEQYF
TGTGCCAGCAGCCTGGGACTAGCGGTGTACGAGCAGTACTTC
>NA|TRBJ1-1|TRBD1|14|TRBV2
CASSQTQGAPEAFF
TGTGCCAGCAGCCAAACACAGGGGGCTCCTGAAGCTTTCTTT
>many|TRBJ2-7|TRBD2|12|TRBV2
CASRLAGDEQYF
TGTGCCAGCAGACTAGCGGGAGACGAGCAGTACTTC
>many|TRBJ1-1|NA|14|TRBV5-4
CASSFGRENTEAFF
TGTGCCAGCAGCTTTGGGAGGGAAAACACTGAAGCTTTCTTT
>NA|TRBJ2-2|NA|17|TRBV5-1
CASSFPRVAENTGELFF
TGCGCCAGCAGCTTCCCCCGGGTTGCTGAGAACACCGGGGAGCTGTTTTTT
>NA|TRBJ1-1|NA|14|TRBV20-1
CSARDGGYGTEAFF
TGCAGTGCTAGAGACGGGGGATATGGCACTGAAGCTTTCTTT
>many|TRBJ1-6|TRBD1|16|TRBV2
CASSFFPGTENSPLHF
TGTGCCAGCAGTTTCTTTCCCGGGACAGAGAATTCACCCCTCCACTTT
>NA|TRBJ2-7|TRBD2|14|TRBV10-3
CAISVQRDSYEQYF
TGCGCCATCAGTGTACAGCGGGATAGCTACGAGCAGTACTTC
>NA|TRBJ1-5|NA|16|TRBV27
CASRNRQINSNQPQHF
TGTGCCAGCAGAAATAGACAGATTAATAGCAATCAGCCCCAGCATTTT
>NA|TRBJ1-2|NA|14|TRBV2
CASSEALGVGGYTF
TGTGCCAGCAGTGAAGCGCTGGGGGTTGGAGGCTACACCTTC
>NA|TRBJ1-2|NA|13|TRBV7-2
CASSPSGLYGYTF
TGTGCCAGCAGCCCCTCCGGGCTCTATGGCTACACCTTC
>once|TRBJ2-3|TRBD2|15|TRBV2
CASRASGGGTDTQYF
TGTGCCAGCAGGGCTAGCGGAGGGGGCACAGATACGCAGTATTTT
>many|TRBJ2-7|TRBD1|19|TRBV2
CASSAPPGQGLGYSYEQYF
TGTGCCAGCAGTGCCCCTCCCGGACAGGGATTGGGTTATTCCTACGAGCAGTACTTC
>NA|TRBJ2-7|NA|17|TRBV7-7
CASSLDGSYNFLDEQYF
TGTGCCAGCAGCTTAGATGGGTCCTATAACTTCTTGGACGAGCAGTACTTC
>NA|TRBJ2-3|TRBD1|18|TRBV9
CASSPLQLGQAQKDTQYF
TGTGCCAGCAGCCCTCTCCAACTCGGACAGGCCCAAAAAGATACGCAGTATTTT
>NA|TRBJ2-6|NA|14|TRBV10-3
CAISDRAGANVLTF
TGTGCCATCAGTGATAGGGCAGGGGCCAACGTCCTGACTTTC
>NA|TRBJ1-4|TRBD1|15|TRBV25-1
CASSHGQGASEKLFF
TGTGCCAGCAGTCACGGACAGGGAGCTAGTGAAAAACTGTTTTTT
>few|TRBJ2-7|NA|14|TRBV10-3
CAISESRVREEQYF
TGTGCCATCAGTGAGTCGCGTGTCAGGGAAGAGCAGTACTTC
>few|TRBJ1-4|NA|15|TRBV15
CATSRTPTGDEKLFF
TGTGCCACCAGCAGAACCCCGACAGGCGATGAAAAACTGTTTTTT
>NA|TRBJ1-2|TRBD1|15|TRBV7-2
CASSLKTGVGYGYTF
TGTGCCAGCAGCTTAAAGACAGGGGTCGGCTATGGCTACACCTTC